This section outlines one T cell receptor (beta chain) sequence together with its context. The data are from a study of blood T cells in healthy people across ages. For the second PCR, which ran for 7 to 11 cycles, a sample-barcoded 5' primer and a J-beta primer mix were used. At least 2.5 million CDR3-containing paired-end reads were obtained per sample. Via MiXCR, TCRdb re-called the 5' RACE reads, giving one row per CDR3 protein. In the table there are approximately 800,000 distinct CDR3 sequences, just under 25% of which are singletons. Trimming removed 1 base at V and 5 bases at J, with 6 bases between. The CDR3 runs 13 residues. Separately, the same data were catalogued under a study of T cells of mothers and their children. That report notes: Versus unrelated pairs, overlap was slightly higher in related mother-child pairs, without reaching significance.

The genes are TRBV12-3 or TRBV12-4 and TRBJ2-4, with D unclear. This clonotype was sampled from a boy aged 10-17 years in good health. Material for sequencing was blood. CDR3 in amino acids: CASSLGRENIQYF. CDR3 DNA: TGTGCCAGCAGTTTAGGACGGGAAAACATTCAGTACTTC.